The next 9 T cell receptor beta chains were all read from a single sample in a study of beta chain features in type 1 diabetes. Sequencing targeted expressed TCRB transcripts, as all isolated RNA had been reverse transcribed. Measured with immunoSEQ multiplex PCR; TCRdb has only the in-frame clones, and not every one. The sample carries 900,000 or so clones, roughly a sixth recorded once. The source material was naive CD4+ T cells from blood. Receptor source: a woman aged 18-30 years in good health.

J is TRBJ2-3 and V is TRBV5-1; TRBD2 matches at 7 bases. Trimming took 5 bases from V and 1 from J; bases not matched to a gene: 10. The CDR3 is made up of 16 amino acids. CDR1 SGHRS and CDR2 YFSETQ come from the germline V gene. CDR3 bases: TGCGCCAGCAGGAGGGACGGCGGGAGTGGCACAGATACGCAGTATTTT. Amino acid sequence: CASRRDGGSGTDTQYF.

The chain joins TRBV15 to TRBJ2-7; D is ambiguous. Deletions cut 0 bases from V and 6 bases from J, with 12 bases between. The CDR3 spans 14 residues. Germline V lookup: CDR1 LNHNV, CDR2 YYDKDF (reference sequence). CDR3 region: CATSRDMGRFEQYF. Written as DNA, the CDR3 is TGTGCCACCAGCAGAGACATGGGCAGGTTCGAGCAGTACTTC.

The chain combines TRBV29-1 with TRBJ1-3; no clear D gene. Per germline, CDR1 SQVTM and CDR2 ANQGSEA. The CDR3 contains 13 residues. V was pared by 4 bases and J by 1 base, with 8 bases between. CDR3 sequence (DNA): TGCAGCGTTGTTCGAGGGTCTGGAAACACCATATATTTT. Translation gives CSVVRGSGNTIYF.

This clone was found a few times. This chain connects TRBV5-6 to TRBJ1-2; TRBD1 is a possible D gene (5 bases). Germline V gene lookup returns CDR1 SGHDT and CDR2 YYEEEE. The CDR3 spans 15 residues. V lost 0 bases to trimming and J lost 8 bases, with 17 bases between them. DNA of the CDR3: TGTGCCAGCAGCTTGGACGCGGTGGGGGTGCACGGCTACACCTTC. Translating gives CASSLDAVGVHGYTF.

The CDR3: CASSIPQYTDTQYF. CDR3 bases: TGTGCCAGTAGTATCCCACAGTACACAGATACGCAGTATTTT. This chain joins TRBV19 and TRBJ2-3; unclear D gene. The CDR3 length is 14 residues. Trimming took 3 bases from V and 2 from J, leaving 9 bases between them. Germline CDR1 LNHDA, CDR2 SQIVND (reference sequence).

The rearrangement joins TRBV7-2 to TRBJ1-1; D is perhaps TRBD1 (6 bases). Trimming pared 2 bases from V and 10 bases from J, leaving 20 bases between. This CDR3 contains 15 residues. The germline V gene has CDR1 SGHTA and CDR2 FQGNSA. CDR3 loop: CASSLSSGDTGPAFF. The CDR3 nucleotides are TGTGCCAGCAGCTTATCCTCCGGGGACACGGGCCCAGCTTTCTTT.

The V gene is TRBV2, the J gene TRBJ2-7, with D possibly TRBD1 on 6 matching bases. The CDR3 is 14 amino acids. Trimming left V 7 bases short and J 9 bases short, with 22 bases between. CDR1 SNHLY and CDR2 FYNNEI come from the germline V gene. CDR3 amino acids: CASTQDRIPARQYF. In DNA form, the CDR3 reads TGTGCCAGCACCCAAGACAGGATTCCAGCGCGGCAGTACTTC.

The chain joins TRBV9 to TRBJ2-1, with TRBD2 matching over 8 bases. J was trimmed by 10 bases and V by 4 bases; bases with no gene match: 13. Looked up from germline, CDR1 is SGDLS and CDR2 is YYNGEE. The CDR3 consists of 15 residues. This CDR3 is CASSTHSTSVPEQFF. In nucleotides, the CDR3 is TGTGCCAGCAGCACCCACTCGACTAGCGTACCGGAGCAGTTCTTC.

This clone appeared a few times. The genes are TRBV19 and TRBJ2-1; 7 bases line up with TRBD2. With V trimmed by 10 bases and J by 4 bases, 1 base remained unmatched. CDR3 length: 11 amino acids. Looked up from germline, CDR1 is LNHDA and CDR2 is SQIVND (reference sequence). In DNA form, the CDR3 reads TGTGCCACCGGGGGGTACAATGAGCAGTTCTTC. Amino acid sequence: CATGGYNEQFF.